The 26 T cell receptor beta chains below come from one sample, sequenced in a study of T-cell reconstitution after alpha-beta-depleted transplantation in children. Using unique molecular identifiers, the investigators prepared the TCRbeta library. TCRdb analysed the PCR reads with MiXCR anew, one entry per CDR3 protein. This sample has 280,000 or so distinct CDR3 sequences; 11% occur once, and the top ten carry around 20%. The starting material was peripheral blood, obtained 180 days after TCRalphabeta/CD19-depleted stem cell transplant. These TCRs come from a male patient aged 2 to 9 who had a stem cell transplant for chronic granulomatous disease, so the T cells may come from the graft donor.

This clonotype showed up many times. The rearrangement joins TRBV5-1 to TRBJ2-3, with 7 bases fitting TRBD2. V shed 4 bases, J shed 2 bases, and the junction held 7 bases outside the gene matches. In germline, CDR1 is SGHRS, CDR2 YFSETQ. CDR3 length equals 15 residues. CDR3 in DNA: TGCGCCAGCAGCCGGAGCGGGATTGACACAGATACGCAGTATTTT. Its translation: CASSRSGIDTDTQYF.

This clonotype was observed a few times. This rearrangement joins TRBV23-1 to TRBJ2-7, with unresolved D. TRBV23-1 is recorded as an ORF, its role being uncertain. The V gene lost 0 bases and the J gene lost 3 bases, with 24 bases spanning the gap. CDR3 size: 19 residues. The chain's CDR3 is CASSQSALYSGQPNYEQYF. As DNA, the CDR3 is TGCGCCAGCAGTCAATCGGCCCTCTACTCTGGGCAGCCAAACTACGAGCAGTACTTC.

This clonotype appeared many times. The chain couples TRBV7-9 to TRBJ2-7, with TRBD2 identical over 7 bases. This CDR3 has 13 residues. After removal of 4 bases from V and 6 bases from J, the junction contained 6 bases not matched to a gene. In germline, CDR1 is SEHNR, CDR2 FQNEAQ (reference sequence). DNA for the CDR3: TGTGCCAGCAGCTACGAGAGGGAGGGCGAGCAGTACTTC. Protein: CASSYEREGEQYF. Variable domain in full (rest from reference TRBV7-9 and TRBJ2-7): DTGVSQNPRHKITKRGQNVTFRCDPISEHNRLYWYRQTLGQGPEFLTYFQNEAQLEKSRLLSDRFSAERPKGSFSTLEIQRTEQGDSAMYLCASSYEREGEQYFGPGTRLTVT.

The rearrangement links TRBV20-1 to TRBJ1-6; maybe TRBD1 (5 bases). The germline gives CDR1 DFQATT, CDR2 SNEGSKA (reference sequence). The CDR3 has 11 residues. The ends were cut back, 8 bases at V and 18 bases at J, with 20 bases in the middle. DNA for the CDR3: TGCAGTAGGCTAGAGGGACCCTCCGACCACTTT. Amino acids: CSRLEGPSDHF.

This clonotype was seen ten or more times. The gene calls are TRBV29-1 and TRBJ2-1, with D perhaps being TRBD1 or TRBD2 (6 bases each). Germline CDR1 reads SQVTM; CDR2 reads ANQGSEA. The CDR3 is made up of 15 amino acids. Trimming stripped 8 bases from V and 8 bases from J, with 25 bases between. The CDR3 is CSTREREFRGDEQFF. CDR3 coding DNA: TGCAGCACCCGAGAAAGGGAATTTAGGGGGGATGAGCAGTTCTTC.

This clonotype was observed at least ten times. The genes are TRBV5-1 and TRBJ2-7; D is perhaps TRBD2 (6 bases). Deletions cut 0 bases from V and 2 bases from J, with 15 bases between. Per the germline V gene, CDR1 is SGHRS and CDR2 is YFSETQ. CDR3 length equals 16 residues. The DNA of the CDR3 is TGCGCCAGCAGCTTGGCCTTTATCGGGAGCACCTACGAGCAGTACTTC. Translated, it gives CASSLAFIGSTYEQYF.

This clonotype was found many times. The chain couples TRBV29-1 to TRBJ2-7; 8 nucleotides match TRBD1. With V trimmed by 2 bases and J by 5 bases, 2 bases remained unmatched. Per germline, CDR1 SQVTM and CDR2 ANQGSEA. The CDR3 runs to 12 residues. The CDR3 sequence: CSVETGGDEQYF. The CDR3 DNA follows: TGCAGCGTTGAAACAGGGGGAGACGAGCAGTACTTC.

This clonotype was observed many times. The V gene is TRBV6-2 or TRBV6-3, the J gene TRBJ2-7; 7 positions agree with TRBD1. The CDR3 has 15 residues. V shed 1 base and J 7 bases; nucleotides not matched to a gene: 10. Germline lookup yields CDR1 MNHEY and CDR2 SVGEGT. The CDR3 DNA reads as TGTGCCAGCAGTTACTTCCCGGACAGGACGAAAGAGCAGTACTTC. Translation: CASSYFPDRTKEQYF.

At least ten counts were recorded for this clonotype. V usage is TRBV7-2 and J usage is TRBJ2-5; 10 nucleotides match TRBD1. The germline V gene encodes CDR1 SGHTA and CDR2 FQGNSA. V gave up 0 bases and J gave up 2 bases; unmatched junction bases: 18. The CDR3 is 21 residues long. In nucleotides, the CDR3 is TGTGCCAGCAGCTTAGCCCCGCAAAAGACAGGGGGCCCATACGGACAAGAGACCCAGTACTTC. Translated, it gives CASSLAPQKTGGPYGQETQYF.

At least ten counts were recorded for this clonotype. The V gene is TRBV7-2, the J gene TRBJ2-1; tentatively, D is TRBD1 (6 bases). This CDR3 is built from 13 residues. V was trimmed by 5 bases and J by 12 bases, leaving 17 bases between them. CDR1 and CDR2 (germline): SGHTA, FQGNSA. Here the CDR3 DNA reads TGTGCCAGCAGCCAACTTTACAGGGTAGCGCAGTTCTTC. It codes for CASSQLYRVAQFF. The full variable domain, in which reference TRBV7-2 and TRBJ2-1 provide the parts outside the CDR3, is GAGVSQSPSNKVTEKGKDVELRCDPISGHTALYWYRQSLGQGLEFLIYFQGNSAPDKSGLPSDRFSAERTGGSVSTLTIQRTQQEDSAVYLCASSQLYRVAQFFGPGTRLTVL.

This clonotype was detected ten times or more. Here the CDR3 reads CSVEQTTQYF. CDR3 nucleotide sequence: TGCAGCGTTGAACAGACGACGCAGTATTTT. The chain recombines TRBV29-1 with TRBJ2-3; D not resolved. The CDR3 covers 10 residues. In germline, CDR1 is SQVTM, CDR2 ANQGSEA. V lost 2 bases, J lost 9 bases, and 6 bases lay in between.

This clonotype was seen repeatedly, ten times or more. This chain links TRBV5-1 with TRBJ2-5; TRBD2 aligns across 13 bases. The CDR3 contains 18 residues. CDR1 SGHRS and CDR2 YFSETQ come from the germline V gene. After removal of 3 bases from V and 2 bases from J, the junction contained 10 bases not matched to a gene. DNA for the CDR3: TGCGCCAGCAGCTGGGGACTAGCGGGATCTCAAAGACAAGAGACCCAGTACTTC. Its translation is CASSWGLAGSQRQETQYF.

This clonotype was recorded many times. V gene TRBV6-2 or TRBV6-3 combines with J gene TRBJ1-1, with TRBD1 as a possible D gene (6 bases). V was pared by 6 bases and J by 3 bases, with 8 bases between. This CDR3 is built from 12 residues. CDR1 and CDR2 (germline): MNHEY, SVGEGT. The CDR3 DNA reads as TGTGCCAGCAGCCAGGGGCACACTGAAGCTTTCTTT. This sequence encodes CASSQGHTEAFF.

In its sample, this clonotype was seen many times. V and J are TRBV6-5 and TRBJ2-5, with 11 bases identical to TRBD2. Germline CDR1 is MNHEY and CDR2 is SVGAGI. The CDR3 loop spans 16 amino acids. V shed 4 bases, J shed 2 bases, and the junction held 6 bases outside the gene matches. CDR3 coding DNA: TGTGCCAGCAGTTCCTGGGGACTAGCGGATCAAGAGACCCAGTACTTC. This codes for CASSSWGLADQETQYF.

Ten or more counts support this clonotype. The chain employs TRBV12-3 or TRBV12-4 and TRBJ1-4; tentatively, D is TRBD1 (6 bases). Trimming shortened V by 5 bases and J by 0 bases, and 13 bases separated the two germline ends. This CDR3 spans 16 amino acids. The DNA of the CDR3 is TGTGCCAGCAGTCCAAGGACAGACCCAACTAATGAAAAACTGTTTTTT. Its protein product is CASSPRTDPTNEKLFF.

This clonotype has only a few counts. The rearrangement links TRBV29-1 to TRBJ2-3, with D possibly TRBD2 on 6 matching bases. Germline lookup yields CDR1 SQVTM and CDR2 ANQGSEA. The germline V and J ends were trimmed by 7 bases and 4 bases, with 9 bases remaining between them. This CDR3 has 11 amino acids. This chain's CDR3 is CSGGGPDTQYF. Written as DNA, the CDR3 is TGCAGCGGCGGAGGGCCAGATACGCAGTATTTT.

In its sample, this clonotype was seen many times. The chain has TRBV12-3 or TRBV12-4 and TRBJ2-7; 9 nucleotides match TRBD2. CDR3 length equals 14 residues. V shed 3 bases and J 2 bases; nucleotides not matched to a gene: 2. In DNA, the CDR3 is TGTGCCAGCAGTTTCCCTAGCGGGACCTACGAGCAGTACTTC. Its protein product is CASSFPSGTYEQYF.

Comment on this clonotype: Since a much larger clone is just one base distant, this may be a read error. The V gene is TRBV4-3, the J gene TRBJ2-3; perhaps TRBD2 as D (5 bases). CDR1 is LGHNA and CDR2 is YSLEER in the germline V gene. This CDR3 contains 16 residues. V lost 0 bases to trimming and J lost 6 bases, with 16 bases between them. CDR3 nucleotides: TGCGCCAGCAGCCAAGATGGGAGAGCACTGTCGGATACGCAGTATTTT. This gives the protein CASSQDGRALSDTQYF.

This clonotype was recorded at least ten times. This chain uses TRBV5-1 with TRBJ2-5; possibly TRBD1 or TRBD2 for D (5 bases each). The germline V gene encodes CDR1 SGHRS and CDR2 YFSETQ. The CDR3 totals 13 residues. Trimming pared 4 bases from V and 5 bases from J, leaving 12 bases between. The CDR3 DNA is TGCGCCAGCAGCCAGGGACCTCGGGAGACCCAGTACTTC. This encodes CASSQGPRETQYF.

Many counts were recorded for this clonotype. CDR3 loop: CASSQVTGGSYNSPLHF. DNA of the CDR3: TGCGCCAGCAGCCAAGTGACAGGGGGCTCCTATAATTCACCCCTCCACTTT. The gene calls are TRBV4-1 and TRBJ1-6, with 9 bases fitting TRBD1. V lost 1 base to trimming and J lost 0 bases; unmatched junction nucleotides: 1. The CDR3 sequence is 17 residues long. Germline CDR1 is MGHRA and CDR2 is YSYEKL.

This clonotype came up many times. This chain links TRBV28 with TRBJ1-2, with D possibly TRBD1 on 5 matching bases. The CDR3 contains 16 residues. CDR1 is MDHEN, CDR2 SYDVKM, per germline. V lost 6 bases to trimming and J lost 0 bases, with 17 bases between them. Written as DNA, the CDR3 is TGTGCCAGCAGCAATCTCGACAGCCGTACTAACTATGGCTACACCTTC. This encodes CASSNLDSRTNYGYTF.

Notes on this clonotype: This sequence may be a read error, since a much larger clone differs from it by one base. The chain has TRBV10-3 and TRBJ2-7; the D gene could be TRBD1 or TRBD2 (5 bases each). CDR3 length equals 14 residues. V gave up 3 bases and J gave up 10 bases, with 19 bases separating them. Germline V gene data show CDR1 as ENHRY and CDR2 as SYGVKD. Written as DNA, the CDR3 is TGTGCCATCAGTGACTACGGGACCCTCGGAGGACAGTACTTC. This gives the protein CAISDYGTLGGQYF.

This clonotype was detected ten times or more. The chain joins TRBV20-1 to TRBJ2-2; 12 bases agree with TRBD2. This CDR3 spans 20 amino acids. Germline-derived CDR1 and CDR2 are DFQATT and SNEGSKA (reference sequence). With V trimmed by 0 bases and J by 8 bases, 19 bases remained unmatched. CDR3 amino acids: CSARDLDREALAGGLGELFF. In nucleotides, the CDR3 is TGCAGTGCTAGAGATCTCGACAGGGAGGCGCTAGCGGGAGGGTTGGGGGAGCTGTTTTTT.

This clonotype was recorded at least ten times. The V and J genes are TRBV6-2 or TRBV6-3 and TRBJ1-2; D gene ambiguous. With 6 bases removed from V and 6 bases from J, the gap between germline ends came to 14 bases. Germline CDR1 is MNHEY and CDR2 is SVGEGT. The CDR3 totals 13 residues. The CDR3 DNA follows: TGTGCCAGCAGGCCCCAACGGAATGATGGCTACACCTTC. Its translation is CASRPQRNDGYTF.

This clonotype was observed at least ten times. This chain uses TRBV27 with TRBJ1-1; D gene uncertain. The V gene lost 3 bases and the J gene lost 5 bases, with 13 bases spanning the gap. CDR1 is MNHEY, CDR2 SMNVEV, per germline (reference sequence). The CDR3 sequence is 14 residues long. CDR3 bases: TGTGCCAGCAGTTTGTTACAGTCGGGAACTGAAGCTTTCTTT. Translated, it gives CASSLLQSGTEAFF.

This clonotype was counted ten times or more. This rearrangement joins TRBV7-3 to TRBJ1-4, with 8 bases fitting TRBD1. Germline CDR1 and CDR2: SGHTA and FQGTGA. The trim removed 5 bases at V and 0 bases at J, leaving 2 bases unmatched. The length of the CDR3 is 15 residues. The DNA of the CDR3 is TGTGCCAGCAGCCTGACAGGGGCAACTAATGAAAAACTGTTTTTT. Protein sequence: CASSLTGATNEKLFF.